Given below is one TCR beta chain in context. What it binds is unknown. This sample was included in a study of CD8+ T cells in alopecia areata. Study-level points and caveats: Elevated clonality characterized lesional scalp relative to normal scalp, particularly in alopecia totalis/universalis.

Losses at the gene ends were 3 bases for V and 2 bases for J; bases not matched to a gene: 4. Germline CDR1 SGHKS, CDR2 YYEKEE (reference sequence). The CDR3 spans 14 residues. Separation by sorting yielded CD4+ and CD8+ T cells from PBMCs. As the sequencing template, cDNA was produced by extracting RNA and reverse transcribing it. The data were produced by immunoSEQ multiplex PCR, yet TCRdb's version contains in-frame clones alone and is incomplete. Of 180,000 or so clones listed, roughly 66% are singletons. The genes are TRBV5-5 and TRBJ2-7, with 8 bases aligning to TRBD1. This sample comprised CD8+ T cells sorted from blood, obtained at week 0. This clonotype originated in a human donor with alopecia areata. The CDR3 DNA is TGTGCCAGCAGCTACGGACAGGGCCCCTACGAGCAGTACTTC. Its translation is CASSYGQGPYEQYF. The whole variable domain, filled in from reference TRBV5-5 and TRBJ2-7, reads DAGVTQSPTHLIKTRGQQVTLRCSPISGHKSVSWYQQVLGQGPQFIFQYYEKEERGRGNFPDRFSARQFPNYSSELNVNALLLGDSALYLCASSYGQGPYEQYFGPGTRLTVT.